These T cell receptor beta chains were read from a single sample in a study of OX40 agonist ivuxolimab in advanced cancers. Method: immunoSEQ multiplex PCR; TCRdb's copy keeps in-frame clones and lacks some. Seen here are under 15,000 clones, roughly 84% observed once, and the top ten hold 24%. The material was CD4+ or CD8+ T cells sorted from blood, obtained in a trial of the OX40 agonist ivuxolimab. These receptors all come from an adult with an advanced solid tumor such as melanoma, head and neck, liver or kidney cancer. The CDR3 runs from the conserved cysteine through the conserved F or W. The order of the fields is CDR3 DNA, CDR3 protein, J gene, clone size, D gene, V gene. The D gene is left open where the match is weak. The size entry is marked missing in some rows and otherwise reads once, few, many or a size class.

DNA: TGTGCCAGCCTCCCTATTGAAGGGCCCGCCTACACTGAAGCTTTCTTT
CDR3: CASLPIEGPAYTEAFF
J: TRBJ1-1
size: NA
D: NA
V: TRBV7-9

DNA: TGTGCCACTCAAACCAGGGACAGTTCAGAGACCCAGTACTTC
CDR3: CATQTRDSSETQYF
J: TRBJ2-5
size: NA
D: TRBD1
V: TRBV27

DNA: TGTGCCAGCAGGCCGAGGGGGGACACCGGGGAGCTGTTTTTT
CDR3: CASRPRGDTGELFF
J: TRBJ2-2
size: NA
D: NA
V: TRBV13

DNA: TGTGCCAGCAGTCCCGACTCTTGGGAGCTGTTTTTT
CDR3: CASSPDSWELFF
J: TRBJ2-2
size: NA
D: NA
V: TRBV28

DNA: TGTGCCAGCAGCCATGGTGGGGTTAATGAAAAACTGTTTTTT
CDR3: CASSHGGVNEKLFF
J: TRBJ1-4
size: NA
D: NA
V: TRBV5-5

DNA: TGCGCCAGCAGTGACGTTTTGCGGGAGGGCCGGGAAGAGACCCAGTACTTC
CDR3: CASSDVLREGREETQYF
J: TRBJ2-5
size: once
D: TRBD2
V: TRBV10-1

DNA: TGTGCCAGCAGTTTAGGGGCAGGGCGGACAGGTACGCAGTATTTT
CDR3: CASSLGAGRTGTQYF
J: TRBJ2-3
size: NA
D: TRBD1
V: TRBV27

DNA: TGTGCCAGTAGTATAAACGGTTACAATGAGCAGTTCTTC
CDR3: CASSINGYNEQFF
J: TRBJ2-1
size: NA
D: NA
V: TRBV19

DNA: TGTGCCAGCAGCTATTCGTCTGCTACGCAGTATTTT
CDR3: CASSYSSATQYF
J: TRBJ2-3
size: NA
D: NA
V: TRBV7-9

DNA: TGCAGCGTTGAAGCGGGTACAGGGGTGAGGTACGAGCAGTACTTC
CDR3: CSVEAGTGVRYEQYF
J: TRBJ2-7
size: NA
D: TRBD1
V: TRBV29-1

DNA: TGTGCCAGCATTCCCGGGACAGGCGGGATCTATGGCTACACCTTC
CDR3: CASIPGTGGIYGYTF
J: TRBJ1-2
size: few
D: TRBD1
V: TRBV28

DNA: TGTGCCAGCAGCCAGCAGGGGAATAGCAATCAGCCCCAGCATTTT
CDR3: CASSQQGNSNQPQHF
J: TRBJ1-5
size: NA
D: NA
V: TRBV4-2